Reported below is one T cell receptor (beta chain). This clonotype was observed a few times. There is no known antigen for this receptor. Base quality data are lacking; no much larger clone is found one base away. The TCR beta CDR3 regions were amplified from RNA transcripts. A first-round RT-PCR of the TCR CDR3 used the HTBI primer set with the Qiagen OneStep RT-PCR kit. The libraries were constructed in a second round of multiplex PCR and then size-selected and purified. Libraries were sequenced paired-end with 100 bp reads on an Illumina HiSeq2000. Per the original workflow: SOAPnuke was used to process the raw data, with reads discarded if the reads contained adapters or uncalled bases, had a mean Phred below 15, or lacked an exact constant-primer or identifier match. High-quality paired reads were merged with COPE v1.2.5, and unique nucleotide sequences were defined as clonotypes. MiTCR v1.1 was used to align the clonotypes against IMGT TRBV, TRBD and TRBJ reference segments. Only V-J combinations with frequency above 0.0001, covering about 99% of repertoires, were analysed. A TCS score was defined as the ratio between F50 (clonal expansion) and ExV (chaos), using BLOSUM62-based TCRdist between CDR3 peptides within each V-J. Welch's t-statistics and random forest reduced roughly 530 V-J features to around 14, which were used in a naive Bayes classifier (R e1071). TCRdb reran the public reads through fastp at Q25 and MiXCR, keeping productive beta chains. CDR3 protein sequences are deduplicated, and each keeps its most common genes and DNA. The V and J calls reflect TCRdb's pipeline rather than the authors' work. This sample is represented by about 420,000 distinct CDR3 sequences; roughly 13% of them were singletons. About 5% of the sample belongs to the ten largest clones.

A patient counted as having stable Graves' hyperthyroidism if no progression to ophthalmopathy occurred over 18 months of follow-up. The hyperthyroidism patients were between 18 and 65 years old and newly diagnosed, with a disease duration of less than 2 months. Patients with uncontrolled infections, other autoimmune diseases, pregnancy or lactation were excluded. Diagnoses were based on clinical symptoms, serum thyroxine and TRAb, thyroid ultrasound and orbital computed tomography. Ficoll-Paque density gradient centrifugation was used to isolate PBMCs from approximately 11 ml of fresh peripheral blood. Total RNA was extracted using Trizol reagent, and RNA quality was assessed on an Agilent 2100 Bioanalyzer. Including cysteine and phenylalanine, the CDR3 has 16 amino acids. Kept here is only the CDR3 DNA, which spans 48 bases and is read in frame from base 1. The V and J ends are trimmed by 1 base and 0 bases, leaving 11 bases between them. CDR1 SGHTA and CDR2 FQGNSA are derived from the germline V gene.

This sample stems from a study of T cells in Graves' hyperthyroidism and ophthalmopathy (dated 2019 in TCRdb). Study-wide context: Peripheral blood was collected at initial diagnosis, before any treatment. The 75 to 100 discovery patients were divided at random into training and test sets in a 7:3 ratio. TCR V-J signatures able to tell the groups apart were searched for in a discovery cohort of 100 patients, of whom more than 40 had Graves' ophthalmopathy and about 60 had stable Graves' hyperthyroidism. After sampling, hyperthyroidism patients received methimazole starting at 30 mg daily, and ophthalmopathy patients received high-dose intravenous methylprednisolone. According to the paper, TCR Vbeta CDR3 sequencing was carried out on 135 peripheral blood samples, which came from 40 to 45 ophthalmopathy, 75 to 80 hyperthyroidism and approximately 17 progressor patients. Thyroid tissue and blood T-cell repertoires from more than five Graves' hyperthyroidism patients were also compared in the study. Whether ophthalmopathy could be predicted prospectively was tested in an independent validation cohort made up of about 20 hyperthyroidism patients plus 17 patients who later progressed to ophthalmopathy.

Paper-wide results and their limitations: In validation, the model predicted progression to ophthalmopathy a median of about 6.8 months before onset, with over 55% sensitivity and almost 75% specificity. Blood samples also contained most of the expanded thyroid clonotypes (frequency above 0.001), which suggests that blood repertoires may reflect thyroid immune responses. Ophthalmopathy was separated from stable hyperthyroidism by a 13 V-J signature model, with around 90% sensitivity and about 81% specificity obtained in cross-validation and 80%/75% obtained in testing. No statistical method was used to fix the sample size in advance, and group allocation was not hidden from the investigators.

This clonotype originated in a woman aged 18-29 years with Graves' hyperthyroidism. The sample taken for sequencing was blood. This receptor chain uses TRBV7-2 and TRBJ2-3, with no reliable assignment of the D segment. Read as DNA, the sequence is TGTGCCAGCAGCTTAGATCTTTGGGGAAGCACAGATACGCAGTATTTT. Its product reads: CASSLDLWGSTDTQYF.